These T cell receptor beta chains were read from a single sample in a study of blood T cell repertoires in COVID-19. Sequencing was performed with immunoSEQ multiplex PCR; in TCRdb, only in-frame clones are kept and a portion is missing. The sample comprises 150,000 to 200,000 clones, roughly 89% of which are singletons, and under 3% rests with the top ten. Sequences were obtained from PBMCs or T cells enriched from blood (not recorded which). These TCRs come from a woman in her forties with acute COVID-19. Each CDR3 is given without its conserved first and last residue.

J gene,CDR3 length,V gene,CDR3 protein
TRBJ2-7,10,TRBV6-5,ASTNHRLPLD
TRBJ1-2,11,TRBV27,ASSYTGDGGYT
TRBJ1-2,13,TRBV5-3,ARSLDRPPSYGYT
TRBJ1-5,17,TRBV3-1/TRBV3-2,ASSQFPPKSQGINQPQH
TRBJ2-7,14,TRBV10-1,ASSESQAECSYEQY
TRBJ1-2,13,TRBV5-4,ASSLGVADYVSYT
TRBJ2-3,9,TRBV20-1,SASRGDTQY
TRBJ2-1,12,TRBV7-9,ASSLSDGYNEQF
TRBJ2-6,17,TRBV2,ASSELASGSLSGANVLT
TRBJ2-2,14,TRBV19,ASSNAGTSGRPKLF
TRBJ1-1,12,TRBV21-1,ASPILDRGAEAF
TRBJ2-7,10,TRBV6-5,ASSPQGFEQY
TRBJ2-4,12,TRBV2,ASRRDSRGNIQY
TRBJ2-5,11,TRBV6-2/TRBV6-3,ASSYPGRETQY
TRBJ2-1,17,TRBV7-9,ASSLVPKTSGSSYNEQF
TRBJ2-5,14,TRBV4-2,ASSQDGDLEGETQY
TRBJ2-5,12,TRBV27,ASSGGVNRETQY
TRBJ1-3,14,TRBV28,ASSFRRGFGGNTIY
TRBJ2-4,11,TRBV7-9,ASSLNSKNIQY
TRBJ2-3,14,TRBV28,ASSSRSSGITDTQY
TRBJ1-5,13,TRBV4-2,ASSQDQRPNQPQH
TRBJ2-7,12,TRBV7-9,ASSQTDSSYEQY
TRBJ1-2,11,TRBV10-3,AIRDTPSGGYT
TRBJ2-7,11,TRBV2,ASSGSGAYEQY
TRBJ2-2,15,TRBV5-4,ASSKTGLLRDTGELF
TRBJ1-1,9,TRBV20-1,SARDEAEAF
TRBJ1-3,13,TRBV3-1/TRBV3-2,ASSLNRYSGNTIY
TRBJ2-3,12,TRBV12-5,ASGLAPVTDTQY
TRBJ2-6,18,TRBV9,ASSATFGQGVSAGANVLT
TRBJ1-6,13,TRBV7-9,ASSQGQGTNSPLH
TRBJ2-1,14,TRBV2,ASDRGQRAVYNEQF
TRBJ1-2,12,TRBV21-1,ASSDRDKHYGYT
TRBJ2-1,13,TRBV7-3,ASSATSGSYNEQF
TRBJ2-6,13,TRBV21-1,ASSNWQSGANVLT
TRBJ1-3,13,TRBV6-1,ASSEAGGPGNTIY
TRBJ1-6,11,TRBV25-1,ASTRDSNSPLH
TRBJ1-6,19,TRBV3-1/TRBV3-2,ASSRLSGVTGGSSYNSPLH
TRBJ2-7,11,TRBV18,ASSRGQTYEQY
TRBJ2-7,13,TRBV18,ASSPSASGLYEQY
TRBJ2-3,12,TRBV2,ASRDGASTDTQY
TRBJ2-7,11,TRBV6-2/TRBV6-3,ASSYRGNNEQY
TRBJ1-1,11,TRBV4-2,ASSRAGNTEAF
TRBJ1-2,13,TRBV30,AWSKGGTGGYGYT
TRBJ2-3,18,TRBV6-2/TRBV6-3,ASSYRTSGREDYIADTQY
TRBJ2-3,13,TRBV7-2,ASSLVSGGTDTQY
TRBJ1-5,13,TRBV5-6,ASSLGDTSNQPQH
TRBJ1-1,14,TRBV5-4,ASSLEPAGVDTEAF
TRBJ1-1,13,TRBV19,ASTSRTGKFAEAF
TRBJ2-7,13,TRBV10-3,AISGDRGSEDEQY
TRBJ2-7,14,TRBV11-2,ASSLSSGPRTYEQY
TRBJ2-3,13,TRBV4-2,ASSLSGGSTDTQY
TRBJ1-1,15,TRBV5-6,ASSLSTDHTLNTEAF
TRBJ2-6,14,TRBV5-1,ASSLSASSGANVLT
TRBJ1-5,12,TRBV18,ASSPTGGNQPQH
TRBJ1-2,13,TRBV10-3,AISEGQALSYGYT
TRBJ2-3,13,TRBV4-3,ASSQVQGSTDTQY
TRBJ2-2,13,TRBV6-5,TSGSRGTNTGELF